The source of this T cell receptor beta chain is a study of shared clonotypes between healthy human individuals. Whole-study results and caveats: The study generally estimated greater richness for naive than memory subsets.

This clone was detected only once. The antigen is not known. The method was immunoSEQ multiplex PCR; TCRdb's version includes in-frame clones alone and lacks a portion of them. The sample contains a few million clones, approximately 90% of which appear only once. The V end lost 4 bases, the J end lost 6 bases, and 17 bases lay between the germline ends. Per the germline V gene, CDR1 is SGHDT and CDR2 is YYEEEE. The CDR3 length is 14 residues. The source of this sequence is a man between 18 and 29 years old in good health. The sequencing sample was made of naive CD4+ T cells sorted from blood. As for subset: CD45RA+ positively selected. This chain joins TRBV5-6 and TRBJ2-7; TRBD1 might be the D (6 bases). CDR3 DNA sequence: TGTGCCAGCAGCCTCGGGACAATTGTGGTCGAGCAGTACTTC. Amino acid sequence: CASSLGTIVVEQYF.